This passage covers 5 T cell receptor beta chains from one sample sequenced in a study of blood T cell repertoires in COVID-19. The repertoire was sequenced with immunoSEQ multiplex PCR; TCRdb's copy has only in-frame clones and lacks some. Here the sample spans around 180,000 clones, approximately 88% being singletons. The material sequenced was peripheral blood. These receptors originate from a woman in her 30s with acute or convalescent COVID-19.

The chain carries TRBV18 and TRBJ2-5; 8 positions agree with TRBD1. The CDR3 consists of 13 residues. Trimming at V came to 9 bases and at J to 4 bases, leaving 7 bases not matched to a gene. Germline assignment: CDR1 KGHSH and CDR2 LQKENI. Here the CDR3 DNA reads TGTGCCAGTATGGGACAGGAACGAGAGACCCAGTACTTC. The encoded protein is CASMGQERETQYF. The whole variable domain, filled in from reference TRBV18 and TRBJ2-5, reads NAGVMQNPRHLVRRRGQEARLRCSPMKGHSHVYWYRQLPEEGLKFMVYLQKENIIDESGMPKERFSAEFPKEGPSILRIQQVVRGDSAAYFCASMGQERETQYFGPGTRLLVL.

The V gene is TRBV6-5, the J gene TRBJ2-7; D may be TRBD1 (6 bases). There are 13 residues in the CDR3. Trimming took 2 bases from V and 7 from J, leaving 12 bases between them. Germline assignment: CDR1 MNHEY and CDR2 SVGAGI. The CDR3 region is CASSYDGGGEQYF. DNA of the CDR3: TGTGCCAGCAGTTACGATGGGGGCGGGGAGCAGTACTTC.

The chain links TRBV10-3 to TRBJ2-1; D perhaps matches TRBD2 (5 bases). V lost 11 bases and J lost 7, with 24 bases in between. Germline V gene lookup returns CDR1 ENHRY and CDR2 SYGVKD. There are 15 residues in the CDR3. In DNA form, the CDR3 reads TGTGCCTCGGAGGCTGACAAGGCTCCGGGTAATGAGCAGTTCTTC. It yields the protein CASEADKAPGNEQFF.

The chain combines TRBV5-6 with TRBJ1-1; D might be TRBD1 (5 bases). Germline V gene sequence: CDR1 SGHDT, CDR2 YYEEEE. The CDR3 consists of 13 residues. V dropped 1 base and J dropped 8 bases, with 12 bases sitting between them. The chain's CDR3 is CASSLQGFGEAFF. CDR3 sequence (DNA): TGTGCCAGCAGCTTGCAGGGATTCGGGGAAGCTTTCTTT.

The genes are TRBV6-4 and TRBJ2-1; TRBD2 matches at 11 bases. The CDR3 has 16 amino acids. J gave up 5 bases and V 6 bases, and 9 bases lay outside the gene matches. Looked up from germline, CDR1 is MRHNA and CDR2 is SNTAGT. The chain's CDR3 is CASSEQTSGTNNEQFF. CDR3 in DNA: TGTGCCAGCAGCGAACAGACTAGCGGGACCAACAATGAGCAGTTCTTC.